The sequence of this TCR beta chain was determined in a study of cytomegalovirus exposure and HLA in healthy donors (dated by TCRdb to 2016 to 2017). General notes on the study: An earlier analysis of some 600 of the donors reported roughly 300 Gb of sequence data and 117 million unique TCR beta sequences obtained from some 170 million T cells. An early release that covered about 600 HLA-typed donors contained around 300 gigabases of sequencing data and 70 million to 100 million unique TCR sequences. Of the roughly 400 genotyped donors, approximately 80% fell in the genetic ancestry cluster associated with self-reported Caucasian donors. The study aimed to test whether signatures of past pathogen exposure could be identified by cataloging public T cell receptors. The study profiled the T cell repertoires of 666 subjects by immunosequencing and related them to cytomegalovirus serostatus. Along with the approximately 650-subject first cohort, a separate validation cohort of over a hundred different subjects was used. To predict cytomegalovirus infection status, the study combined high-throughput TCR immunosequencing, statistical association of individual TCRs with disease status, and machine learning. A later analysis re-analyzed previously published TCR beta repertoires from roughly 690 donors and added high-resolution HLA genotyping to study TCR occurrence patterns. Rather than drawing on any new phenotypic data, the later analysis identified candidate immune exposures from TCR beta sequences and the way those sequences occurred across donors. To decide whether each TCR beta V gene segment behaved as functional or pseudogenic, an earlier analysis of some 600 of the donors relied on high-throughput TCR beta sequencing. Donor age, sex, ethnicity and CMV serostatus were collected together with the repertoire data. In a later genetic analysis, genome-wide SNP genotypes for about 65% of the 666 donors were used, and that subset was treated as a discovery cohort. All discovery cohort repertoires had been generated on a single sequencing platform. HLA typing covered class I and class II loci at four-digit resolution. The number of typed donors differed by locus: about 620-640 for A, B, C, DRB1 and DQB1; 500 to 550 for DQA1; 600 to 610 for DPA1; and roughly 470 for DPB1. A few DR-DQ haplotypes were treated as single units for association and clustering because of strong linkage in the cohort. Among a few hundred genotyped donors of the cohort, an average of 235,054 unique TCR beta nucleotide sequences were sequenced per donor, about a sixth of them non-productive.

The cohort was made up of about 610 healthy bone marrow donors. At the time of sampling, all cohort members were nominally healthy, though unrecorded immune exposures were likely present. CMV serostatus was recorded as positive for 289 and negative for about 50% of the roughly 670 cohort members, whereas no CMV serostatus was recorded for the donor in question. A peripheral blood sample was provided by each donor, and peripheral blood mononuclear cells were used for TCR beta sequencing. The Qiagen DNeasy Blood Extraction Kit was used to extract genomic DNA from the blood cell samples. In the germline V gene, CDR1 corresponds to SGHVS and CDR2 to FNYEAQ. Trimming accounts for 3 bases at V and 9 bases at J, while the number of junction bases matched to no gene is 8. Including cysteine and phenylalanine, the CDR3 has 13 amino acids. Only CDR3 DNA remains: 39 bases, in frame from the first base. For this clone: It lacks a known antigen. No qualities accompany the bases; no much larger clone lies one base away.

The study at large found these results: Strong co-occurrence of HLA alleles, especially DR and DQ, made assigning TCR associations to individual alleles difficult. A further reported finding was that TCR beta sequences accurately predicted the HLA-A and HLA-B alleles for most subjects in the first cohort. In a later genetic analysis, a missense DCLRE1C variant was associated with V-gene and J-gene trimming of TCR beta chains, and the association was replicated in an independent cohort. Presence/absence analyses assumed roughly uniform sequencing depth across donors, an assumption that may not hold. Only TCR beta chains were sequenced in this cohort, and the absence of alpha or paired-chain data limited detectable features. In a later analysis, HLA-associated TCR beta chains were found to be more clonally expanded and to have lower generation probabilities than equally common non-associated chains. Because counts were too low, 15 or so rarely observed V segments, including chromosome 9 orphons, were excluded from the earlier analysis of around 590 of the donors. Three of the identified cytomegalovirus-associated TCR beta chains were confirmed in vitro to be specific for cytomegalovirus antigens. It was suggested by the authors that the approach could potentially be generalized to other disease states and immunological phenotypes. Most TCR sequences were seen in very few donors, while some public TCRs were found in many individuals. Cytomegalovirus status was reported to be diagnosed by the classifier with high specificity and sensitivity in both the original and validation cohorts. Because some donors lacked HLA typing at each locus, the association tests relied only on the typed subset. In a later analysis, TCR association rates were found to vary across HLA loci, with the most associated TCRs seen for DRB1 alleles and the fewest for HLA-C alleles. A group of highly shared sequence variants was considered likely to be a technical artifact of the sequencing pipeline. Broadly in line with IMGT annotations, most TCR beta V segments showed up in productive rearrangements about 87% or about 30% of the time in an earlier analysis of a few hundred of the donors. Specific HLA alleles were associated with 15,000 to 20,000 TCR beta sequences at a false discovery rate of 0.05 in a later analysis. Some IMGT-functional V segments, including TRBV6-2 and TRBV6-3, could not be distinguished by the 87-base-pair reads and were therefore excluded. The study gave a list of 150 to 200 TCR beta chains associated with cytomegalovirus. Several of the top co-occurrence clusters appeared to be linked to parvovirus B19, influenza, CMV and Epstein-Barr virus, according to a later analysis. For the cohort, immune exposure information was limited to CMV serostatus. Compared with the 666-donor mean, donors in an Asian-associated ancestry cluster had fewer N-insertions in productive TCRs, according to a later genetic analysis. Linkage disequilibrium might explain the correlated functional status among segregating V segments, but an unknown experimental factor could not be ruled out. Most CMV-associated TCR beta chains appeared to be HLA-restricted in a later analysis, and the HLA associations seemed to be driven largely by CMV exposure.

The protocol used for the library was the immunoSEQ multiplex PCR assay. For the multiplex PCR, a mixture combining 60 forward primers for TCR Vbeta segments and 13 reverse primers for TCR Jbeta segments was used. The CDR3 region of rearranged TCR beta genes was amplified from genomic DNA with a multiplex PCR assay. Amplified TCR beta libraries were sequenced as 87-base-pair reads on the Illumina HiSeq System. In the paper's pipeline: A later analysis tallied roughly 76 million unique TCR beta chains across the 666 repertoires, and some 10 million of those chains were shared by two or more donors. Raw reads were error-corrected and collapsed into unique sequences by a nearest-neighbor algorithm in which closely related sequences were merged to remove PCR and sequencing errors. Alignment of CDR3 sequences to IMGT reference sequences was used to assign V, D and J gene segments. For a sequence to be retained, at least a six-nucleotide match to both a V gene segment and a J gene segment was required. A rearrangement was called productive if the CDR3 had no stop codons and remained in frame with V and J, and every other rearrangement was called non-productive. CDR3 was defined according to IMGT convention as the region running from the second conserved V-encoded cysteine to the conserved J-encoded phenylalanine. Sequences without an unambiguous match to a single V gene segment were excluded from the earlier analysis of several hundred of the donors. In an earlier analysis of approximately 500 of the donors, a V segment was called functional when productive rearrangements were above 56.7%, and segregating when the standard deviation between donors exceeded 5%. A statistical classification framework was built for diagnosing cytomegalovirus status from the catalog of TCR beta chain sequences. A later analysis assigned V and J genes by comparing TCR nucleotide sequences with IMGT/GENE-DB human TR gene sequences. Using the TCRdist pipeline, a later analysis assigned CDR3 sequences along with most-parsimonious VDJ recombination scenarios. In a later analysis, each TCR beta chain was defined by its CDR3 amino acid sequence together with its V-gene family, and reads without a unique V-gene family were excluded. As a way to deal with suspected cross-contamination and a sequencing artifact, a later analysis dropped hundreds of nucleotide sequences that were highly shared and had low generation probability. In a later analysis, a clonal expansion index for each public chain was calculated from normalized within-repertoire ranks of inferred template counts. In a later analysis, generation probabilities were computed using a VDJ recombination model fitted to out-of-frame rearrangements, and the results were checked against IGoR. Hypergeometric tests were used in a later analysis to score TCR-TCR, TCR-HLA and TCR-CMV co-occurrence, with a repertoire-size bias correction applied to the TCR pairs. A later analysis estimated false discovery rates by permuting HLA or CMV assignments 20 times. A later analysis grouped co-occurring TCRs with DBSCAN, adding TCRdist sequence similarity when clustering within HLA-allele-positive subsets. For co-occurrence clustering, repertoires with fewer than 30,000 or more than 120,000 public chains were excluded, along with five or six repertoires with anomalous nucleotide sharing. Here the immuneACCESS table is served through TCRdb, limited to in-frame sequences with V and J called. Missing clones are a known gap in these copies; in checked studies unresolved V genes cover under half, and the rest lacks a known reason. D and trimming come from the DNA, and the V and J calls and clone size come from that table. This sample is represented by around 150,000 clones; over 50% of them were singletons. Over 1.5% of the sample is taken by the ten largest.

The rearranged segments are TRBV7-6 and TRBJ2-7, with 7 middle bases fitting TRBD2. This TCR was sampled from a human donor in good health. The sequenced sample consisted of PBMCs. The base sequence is TGTGCCAGCAGCTTTCCGGGAGGAGCTGGGCAGTACTTC. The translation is CASSFPGGAGQYF.